The entry that follows covers one TCR beta chain sequence. The antigen remains undetermined. The CDR3 runs 13 residues. Germline V gene data show CDR1 as SEHNR and CDR2 as FQNEAQ (reference sequence). Trimming shortened V by 6 bases and J by 2 bases, and 8 bases separated the two germline ends. This sample is drawn from a study of neurological immune-mediated disorders. Study conclusions and caveats: In HTLV-1-associated myelopathy, TCR clonal expansion was greatest, whereas multiple sclerosis had the least, falling below healthy controls.

MiXCR was run by TCRdb on the 5' RACE reads, yielding one entry per CDR3 protein. The table lists 20,000 to 25,000 distinct CDR3 sequences, about 12% of them singletons. The sequenced sample was PBMCs. The TCR sequence derives from a woman aged 55-69 years with HTLV-1-associated myelopathy (HAM/TSP). The chain uses TRBV7-9 and TRBJ2-1; D is ambiguous. The CDR3 sequence: CASSSDPYNEQFF. CDR3 sequence (DNA): TGTGCCAGCAGTTCGGACCCCTACAATGAGCAGTTCTTC.